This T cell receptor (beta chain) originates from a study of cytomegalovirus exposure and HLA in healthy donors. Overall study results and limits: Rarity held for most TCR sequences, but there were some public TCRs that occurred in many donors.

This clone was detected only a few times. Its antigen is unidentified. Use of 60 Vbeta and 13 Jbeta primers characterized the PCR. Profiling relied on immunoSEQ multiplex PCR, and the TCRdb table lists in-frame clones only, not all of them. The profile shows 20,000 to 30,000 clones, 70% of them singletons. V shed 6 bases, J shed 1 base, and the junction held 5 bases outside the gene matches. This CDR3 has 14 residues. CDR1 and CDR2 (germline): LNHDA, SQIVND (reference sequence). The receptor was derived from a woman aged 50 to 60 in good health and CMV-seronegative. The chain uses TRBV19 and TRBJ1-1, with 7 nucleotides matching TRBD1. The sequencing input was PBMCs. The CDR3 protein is CASSAGTANTEAFF. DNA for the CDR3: TGTGCCAGTAGCGCCGGGACAGCGAACACTGAAGCTTTCTTT.